The 23 T cell receptor beta chains reported below all come from one sample, sequenced in a study of brain T cells in children with intractable seizures. Method: immunoSEQ multiplex PCR; TCRdb's copy keeps in-frame clones and lacks some. The data contain some 41,000 clones, 75% to 95% of them seen just once; the ten biggest clones take up just under 6.5%. Sequencing was performed on peripheral blood, taken at surgery. Receptors were obtained from a girl aged 2-10 years with tuberous sclerosis and intractable seizures.

V gene TRBV5-8 combines with J gene TRBJ1-4; D is undetermined. There are 16 residues in the CDR3. Germline loops: CDR1 SGHTS, CDR2 YDEGEE. V lost 0 bases to trimming and J lost 0 bases, with 9 bases between them. The CDR3 bases are TGTGCCAGCAGCTTGGAGGAGCCAGCAACTAATGAAAAACTGTTTTTT. This sequence encodes CASSLEEPATNEKLFF.

This clone was detected only once. The gene calls are TRBV24-1 and TRBJ2-7, with 7 bases identical to TRBD1. Germline CDR1 KGHDR, CDR2 SFDVKD. The V gene end was trimmed by 10 bases and the J gene end by 0 bases; junction bases not matched to a gene: 14. The CDR3 is made up of 16 amino acids. CDR3 protein: CATPNSDRESSYEQYV. CDR3 nucleotide sequence: TGTGCCACACCTAACTCCGACAGGGAAAGCTCCTACGAGCAGTACGTC.

The rearrangement uses TRBV24-1 and TRBJ1-5, with D maybe TRBD1 (5 bases). Per the germline V gene, CDR1 is KGHDR and CDR2 is SFDVKD. Trimming stripped 3 bases from V and 7 bases from J, with 12 bases between. This CDR3 has 14 amino acids. The CDR3 is CATSDREGLQPQHF. DNA of the CDR3: TGTGCCACCAGTGATAGAGAGGGGTTACAGCCCCAGCATTTT.

The rearrangement joins TRBV5-1 to TRBJ1-1, with 10 bases fitting TRBD1. With 1 base clipped from V and 4 bases from J, the junction kept 4 bases outside the gene matches. Germline-derived CDR1 and CDR2 are SGHRS and YFSETQ. This CDR3 region has 15 residues. The CDR3 region has the DNA TGCGCCAGCAGCTTGACGACAGGGGGCTCCACTGAAGCTTTCTTT. Protein: CASSLTTGGSTEAFF. Full variable domain (rest looked up from reference TRBV5-1 and TRBJ1-1): KAGVTQTPRYLIKTRGQQVTLSCSPISGHRSVSWYQQTPGQGLQFLFEYFSETQRNKGNFPGRFSGRQFSNSRSEMNVSTLELGDSALYLCASSLTTGGSTEAFFGQGTRLTVV.

The rearrangement links TRBV6-5 to TRBJ2-7, with 7 bases identical to TRBD1. Per germline, CDR1 MNHEY and CDR2 SVGAGI. The ends lost 5 bases at V and 1 base at J; junction bases unmatched: 2. There are 13 residues in the CDR3. The CDR3 loop reads CASSLGQSYEQYV. The CDR3 coding sequence is TGTGCCAGCAGTCTGGGACAGTCCTACGAGCAGTACGTC.

This chain joins TRBV19 and TRBJ1-2; possible D gene TRBD1, 6 bases. From germline, CDR1 is LNHDA and CDR2 SQIVND (reference sequence). V was cut by 7 bases and J by 3 bases, with 9 bases left in between. CDR3 length equals 12 residues. Here the CDR3 reads CASTPGDYGYTF. CDR3 coding DNA: TGTGCCAGTACCCCAGGGGACTATGGCTACACCTTC.

As DNA, the CDR3 is TGTGCCAGCAGCTATGTCCTAGGGAGCACAGATACGCAGTATTTT. This gives the protein CASSYVLGSTDTQYF. This chain links TRBV7-3 with TRBJ2-3, with D uncertain. The length of the CDR3 is 15 residues. V was cut by 4 bases and J by 0 bases, with 11 bases left in between. Germline assignment: CDR1 SGHTA and CDR2 FQGTGA.

The J gene is TRBJ2-5, the V gene TRBV11-3; the D gene is possibly TRBD1 (5 bases). The CDR3 contains 14 residues. Per germline, CDR1 SGHNT and CDR2 YENEEA. Trimming removed 5 bases at V and 2 bases at J, with 12 bases between. This chain's CDR3 is CASSRNRLQETQYF. CDR3 nucleotides: TGTGCCAGCAGCCGGAACAGGCTTCAAGAGACCCAGTACTTC.

The chain employs TRBV14 and TRBJ2-5; D is ambiguous. Trimming removed 0 bases at V and 3 bases at J, with 5 bases between. Germline V gene data show CDR1 as SGHDN and CDR2 as FVKESK. The length of the CDR3 is 13 residues. The CDR3 reads CASSQELEETQYF. CDR3 DNA sequence: TGTGCCAGCAGCCAAGAATTGGAAGAGACCCAGTACTTC.

V and J are TRBV5-1 and TRBJ2-1; unclear D gene. The V and J ends lost 2 bases and 9 bases respectively, with 15 bases between them. CDR3 size: 14 residues. The germline V gene has CDR1 SGHRS and CDR2 YFSETQ. CDR3 coding DNA: TGCGCCAGCAGCTTTCAAGGAGCCAGAGGTGAGCAGTTCTTC. Its translation: CASSFQGARGEQFF.

The V call is TRBV28, the J call TRBJ2-7; a weak D match, TRBD1 (6 bases). Germline assignment: CDR1 MDHEN and CDR2 SYDVKM. This CDR3 is 15 amino acids long. Trimming removed 2 bases at V and 3 bases at J, with 14 bases between. For the CDR3, the DNA is TGTGCCAGCAGTTTAGTTTGGACAGCAGACTACGAGCAGTACTTC. Protein sequence: CASSLVWTADYEQYF.

In DNA form, the CDR3 reads TGTGCAAGTCGACCCTCAAACAGGGTCCGACCAGATACGCAGTATTTT. Translated, it gives CASRPSNRVRPDTQYF. This chain links TRBV12-2 with TRBJ2-3; the table's D call, TRBD1, was not checked against the DNA. TRBV12-2 is noted as a pseudogene. This CDR3 has 16 amino acids.

This clone was detected once. The J gene is TRBJ2-5, the V gene TRBV6-5; 7 nucleotides agree with TRBD2. The CDR3 sequence is 14 residues long. V shed 3 bases and J 7 bases; nucleotides not matched to a gene: 8. Looked up from germline, CDR1 is MNHEY and CDR2 is SVGAGI. The CDR3 bases are TGTGCCAGCAGTTATTCGGACCCGGGAGGGACCCAGTACTTC. Translating gives CASSYSDPGGTQYF.

The chain couples TRBV5-5 to TRBJ2-1; weak D call: TRBD2 (6 bases). From germline, CDR1 is SGHKS and CDR2 YYEKEE (reference sequence). CDR3 length: 18 amino acids. The V end lost 0 bases, the J end lost 1 base, and 17 bases lay between the germline ends. CDR3 region: CASSLVSSGATSYNEQFF. The CDR3 DNA is TGTGCCAGCAGCTTGGTCAGTAGCGGAGCCACGTCCTACAATGAGCAGTTCTTC.

This clone is a singleton in its sample. The V and J genes are TRBV5-1 and TRBJ2-2, with D unclear. The V gene lost 1 base and the J gene lost 0 bases, with 7 bases spanning the gap. In germline, CDR1 is SGHRS, CDR2 YFSETQ. This CDR3 has 15 residues. CDR3 in amino acids: CASSLSMANTGELFF. The CDR3 region has the DNA TGCGCCAGCAGCTTGAGTATGGCGAACACCGGGGAGCTGTTTTTT.

V is TRBV3-1 (or the pseudogene TRBV3-2) and J is TRBJ1-4; no reliable D call. The CDR3 is 14 residues long. In germline, CDR1 is LGHDT, CDR2 YNNKEL (reference sequence). The V end was cut by 0 bases, the J end by 8 bases, with 10 bases between. The CDR3 DNA reads as TGTGCCAGCAGCCAAGAAGGACGGAGCGAAAAACTGTTTTTT. Translating it yields CASSQEGRSEKLFF.

V and J are TRBV7-9 and TRBJ1-2; no firm D call. The CDR3 spans 14 residues. Germline V gives CDR1 SEHNR, CDR2 FQNEAQ (reference sequence). The V gene lost 5 bases and the J gene lost 3 bases, with 13 bases spanning the gap. The CDR3 loop is CASSPAKEDYGYTF. The CDR3 region has the DNA TGTGCCAGCAGCCCGGCGAAGGAGGACTATGGCTACACCTTC.

The rearrangement joins TRBV2 to TRBJ1-5; weak D call: TRBD1 (5 bases). This CDR3 comprises 13 residues. CDR1 and CDR2 from the germline V gene are SNHLY and FYNNEI. V lost 6 bases and J 3 bases, leaving 9 bases between the germline ends. The CDR3 DNA sequence: TGTGCCAGCAGCTCAGGGTACAATCAGCCCCAGCATTTT. This translates into CASSSGYNQPQHF.

The chain has TRBV6-1 and TRBJ1-4; unclear D gene. Germline V CDR1 and CDR2: MNHNS, SASEGT. This CDR3 is 14 amino acids long. Trimming removed 1 base at V and 8 bases at J, with 11 bases between. The CDR3 bases are TGTGCCAGCAGTGAAGGAGGGTTGCGGGAAAAACTGTTTTTT. Protein sequence: CASSEGGLREKLFF.

The chain is built from TRBV19 and TRBJ2-3, with 9 bases lining up with TRBD2. Per germline, CDR1 LNHDA and CDR2 SQIVND (reference sequence). This CDR3 has 15 amino acids. V shed 6 bases and J 0 bases; nucleotides not matched to a gene: 4. The CDR3 protein is CASSLSGGSTDTQYF. CDR3 in DNA: TGTGCCAGTAGCCTCAGCGGGGGGAGCACAGATACGCAGTATTTT. Drawing the rest from reference TRBV19 and TRBJ2-3, the complete variable domain is DGGITQSPKYLFRKEGQNVTLSCEQNLNHDAMYWYRQDPGQGLRLIYYSQIVNDFQKGDIAEGYSVSREKKESFPLTVTSAQKNPTAFYLCASSLSGGSTDTQYFGPGTRLTVL.

The rearrangement links TRBV13 to TRBJ2-6; D possibly corresponds to TRBD1 (6 bases). This CDR3 has 17 amino acids. The V gene lost 1 base and the J gene lost 0 bases, with 10 bases spanning the gap. Germline CDR1 and CDR2: PRHDT and FYEKMQ (reference sequence). The CDR3 DNA reads TGTGCCAGCAGCTTAGCGGGACATCGCTCTGGGGCCAACGTCCTGACTTTC. It translates to CASSLAGHRSGANVLTF. Full variable domain (rest looked up from reference TRBV13 and TRBJ2-6): AAGVIQSPRHLIKEKRETATLKCYPIPRHDTVYWYQQGPGQDPQFLISFYEKMQSDKGSIPDRFSAQQFSDYHSELNMSSLELGDSALYFCASSLAGHRSGANVLTFGAGSRLTVL.

This clone was observed a single time. The chain is built from TRBV29-1 and TRBJ1-3; D might be TRBD1 (6 bases). V was trimmed by 7 bases and J by 0 bases, leaving 10 bases between them. This CDR3 spans 13 amino acids. Germline V lookup: CDR1 SQVTM, CDR2 ANQGSEA. CDR3 sequence: CSAMTGSGNTIYF. The CDR3 bases are TGCAGCGCTATGACAGGCTCTGGAAACACCATATATTTT.

This clone occurred once. The chain links TRBV27 to TRBJ2-5, with 11 bases fitting TRBD2. Per the germline V gene, CDR1 is MNHEY and CDR2 is SMNVEV (reference sequence). The V gene end was trimmed by 7 bases and the J gene end by 5 bases; junction bases not matched to a gene: 6. This CDR3 spans 14 amino acids. CDR3 in DNA: TGTGCCAGCAAAATGTCTAGCGGGGGGGAGACCCAGTACTTC. It codes for CASKMSSGGETQYF.